This T cell receptor beta chain comes out of a study of blood T cell repertoires in COVID-19. Trimming took 5 bases from V and 2 from J; bases not matched to a gene: 5. CDR1 is SGHTA, CDR2 FQGNSA, per germline. The CDR3 spans 14 residues. The cohort comprised adults aged about 18 to 89 years residing in 20 to 30 US areas. Method: immunoSEQ multiplex PCR; TCRdb's copy keeps in-frame clones and lacks some. The table shows under 400,000 clones, with 86% occurring only once. This clone was picked up a small number of times. The chain is built from TRBV7-2 and TRBJ2-7; 8 nucleotides agree with TRBD2. Sequenced input: PBMCs or T cells enriched from blood (not recorded which). The sequence came from a woman in her 40s with acute COVID-19. CDR3 residues: CASSPREGAYEQYF. The CDR3 DNA is TGTGCCAGCAGCCCCCGGGAGGGTGCCTACGAGCAGTACTTC.